The rows below give T cell receptor beta chains drawn from one sample of a study of early T cells in non-severe SARS-CoV-2 infection. TCRdb analysed the 5' RACE reads with MiXCR anew, one entry per CDR3 protein. The sample includes 40,000 to 55,000 distinct CDR3 sequences, 20% to 25% of them seen just once. The specimen was whole blood, collected at baseline. The receptors were gathered from an adult who was a healthcare worker with PCR-confirmed SARS-CoV-2 infection or an uninfected control (not recorded which). Both conserved end residues are trimmed from each CDR3.

v_gene: TRBV12-3/TRBV12-4
j_gene: TRBJ1-1
CDR3aa: ASNIGQLRSEAF

v_gene: TRBV29-1
j_gene: TRBJ1-1
CDR3aa: SLNMNTEAF

v_gene: TRBV10-2
j_gene: TRBJ2-7
CDR3aa: ASSDGYEQY

v_gene: TRBV11-2
j_gene: TRBJ1-2
CDR3aa: ASSSKYGYGYT

v_gene: TRBV20-1
j_gene: TRBJ2-3
CDR3aa: SARSPGGTDTQY

v_gene: TRBV11-2
j_gene: TRBJ1-1
CDR3aa: ASSFSGAGTEAF

v_gene: TRBV14
j_gene: TRBJ2-7
CDR3aa: ASSQDLGGEQY

v_gene: TRBV6-6
j_gene: TRBJ1-2
CDR3aa: ASRGSYGYT

v_gene: TRBV19
j_gene: TRBJ2-5
CDR3aa: ASSRASGQIQETQY

v_gene: TRBV6-2/TRBV6-3
j_gene: TRBJ2-3
CDR3aa: ASSYPLATDTQY

v_gene: TRBV12-3/TRBV12-4
j_gene: TRBJ2-6
CDR3aa: ASTAGGSSSGANVLT

v_gene: TRBV12-3/TRBV12-4
j_gene: TRBJ2-1
CDR3aa: ASSLRQGANNEQF

v_gene: TRBV9
j_gene: TRBJ2-7
CDR3aa: ASSVEPGSMQEQY

v_gene: TRBV12-5
j_gene: TRBJ2-5
CDR3aa: ASGTSGQETQY

v_gene: TRBV27
j_gene: TRBJ2-1
CDR3aa: ASSNAPWTTNEQF

v_gene: TRBV5-4
j_gene: TRBJ1-2
CDR3aa: ASSLVAVLYGYT

v_gene: TRBV12-3/TRBV12-4
j_gene: TRBJ1-1
CDR3aa: ASSETAENTEAF

v_gene: TRBV19
j_gene: TRBJ1-2
CDR3aa: ASSGGAWDLSNYGYT

v_gene: TRBV5-4
j_gene: TRBJ1-1
CDR3aa: ASSVDRRSAF

v_gene: TRBV20-1
j_gene: TRBJ2-7
CDR3aa: SAPKSRAGGLEQY

v_gene: TRBV7-2
j_gene: TRBJ2-3
CDR3aa: ATALGGADTQY

v_gene: TRBV5-6
j_gene: TRBJ2-7
CDR3aa: ASSFDRDRKY

v_gene: TRBV12-3/TRBV12-4
j_gene: TRBJ1-4
CDR3aa: ASSFSGYEKLF

v_gene: TRBV13
j_gene: TRBJ2-3
CDR3aa: ASSFPSRDRGKDTQY

v_gene: TRBV5-1
j_gene: TRBJ1-1
CDR3aa: ASSPEDRAPEAF

v_gene: TRBV7-9
j_gene: TRBJ2-7
CDR3aa: ASSYGTAYEQY

v_gene: TRBV7-6
j_gene: TRBJ2-5
CDR3aa: ASSPPRAQETQY

v_gene: TRBV27
j_gene: TRBJ2-5
CDR3aa: ASSTRLAGGLETQY